The source of this T cell receptor beta chain is a study of T-cell memory formation after mild COVID-19. Overall study: TCR clusters largely stayed donor specific.

At least ten counts were recorded for this clonotype. The target antigen is unknown. This CDR3 spans 14 amino acids. V was clipped by 1 base and J by 6 bases, with 11 bases between them. General observations from the study: Memory from before infection featured some responding clones, which suggests cross-reactive memory joined. CD4+ bias marked clones expanding day 15 to 37, unlike balanced contracting clones.

Constant-segment primers served in 5'RACE that generated TCR alpha and TCR beta cDNA libraries bearing sample barcodes and UMIs. TCRdb re-called the 5' RACE reads through MiXCR, storing one row per CDR3 protein. The table lists a few hundred thousand distinct CDR3 sequences, around 8% of them singletons. The receptor's source is a man between 18 and 29 years old who had mild COVID-19 (a few samples of this study predate the infection). Cell type and time point are not known. The chain uses TRBV12-3 or TRBV12-4 and TRBJ2-3; D not resolved. Input material: PBMCs or a T cell subset sorted from them (not recorded which). The CDR3 loop is CASSLETAWDTQYF. CDR3 coding DNA: TGTGCCAGCAGTTTAGAAACAGCGTGGGATACGCAGTATTTT.